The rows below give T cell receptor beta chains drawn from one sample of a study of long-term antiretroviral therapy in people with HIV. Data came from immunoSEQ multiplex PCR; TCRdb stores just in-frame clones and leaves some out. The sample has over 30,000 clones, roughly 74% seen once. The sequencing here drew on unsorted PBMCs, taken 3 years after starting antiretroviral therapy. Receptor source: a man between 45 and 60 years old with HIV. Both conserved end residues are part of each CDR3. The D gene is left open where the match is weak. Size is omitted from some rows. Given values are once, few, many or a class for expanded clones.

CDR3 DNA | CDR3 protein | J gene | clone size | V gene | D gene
TGTGCCAGCAGTAGAGAAAGGGGGCGCATCAACGAGCAGTACTTC | CASSRERGRINEQYF | TRBJ2-7 | . | TRBV7-2 | TRBD1
TGTGCCAGCAGCTTTCCTAGGACAGGTGCTAACTACGAGCAGTACTTC | CASSFPRTGANYEQYF | TRBJ2-7 | . | TRBV7-9 | TRBD1
TGTGCCAGCAGCTTCGGGGGGACTAGCGCCTACGAGCAGTACTTC | CASSFGGTSAYEQYF | TRBJ2-7 | . | TRBV11-2 | TRBD2
TGTGCCAGCAGCTTACCGAGCACAGATACGCAGTATTTT | CASSLPSTDTQYF | TRBJ2-3 | . | TRBV7-6 | .
TGTGCCAGCAGCTTAGGCGCAGGGCAAGGGTCACCCCTCCACTTT | CASSLGAGQGSPLHF | TRBJ1-6 | . | TRBV7-2 | .
TGCGCCAGCAGCACCAGCGGGGGATCCTACAATGAGCAGTTCTTC | CASSTSGGSYNEQFF | TRBJ2-1 | few | TRBV5-1 | TRBD2
TGTGCCAGCAGCGCCTTTGGGACCGGGGAGCTGTTTTTT | CASSAFGTGELFF | TRBJ2-2 | few | TRBV25-1 | .
TGTGCCAGCAGCGCAAGGGAGGGTGAAGCTTTCTTT | CASSAREGEAFF | TRBJ1-1 | . | TRBV7-3 | .
TGTGCCAGTAGTATAGGACACCACTCTGGAAACACCATATATTTT | CASSIGHHSGNTIYF | TRBJ1-3 | medium-sized | TRBV19 | .
TGTGCCGCGACCGGGGGCCCCCACAATGAGCAGTTCTTC | CAATGGPHNEQFF | TRBJ2-1 | . | TRBV7-9 | .
TGTGCCAGCAGTTACGAGGGCGGGAGGGGCACAGATACGCAGTATTTT | CASSYEGGRGTDTQYF | TRBJ2-3 | . | TRBV6-5 | TRBD2